A single sample is the source of the 11 T cell receptor beta chains below, sequenced in a study of blood T cell repertoires in COVID-19 (dated by TCRdb to about 2020). Library preparation used the immunoSEQ multiplex PCR assay. TCRdb carries this immuneACCESS record with in-frame sequences only. Its versions omit some clonotypes, under half of them owing to an unresolved V gene in the studies checked, with the rest unexplained. This sample gives 150,000 to 200,000 clones in total; approximately 81% of them show up just once. In total, the top ten clones hold approximately 14% of the sample. The sample comprised peripheral blood. The receptor set was obtained from a woman between 65 and 79 years old with COVID-19, enrolled during active disease.

J is TRBJ2-7 and V is TRBV7-2; perhaps TRBD2 as D (5 bases). This CDR3 spans 16 amino acids. Per germline, CDR1 SGHTA and CDR2 FQGNSA. Trimming left V 0 bases short and J 4 bases short, with 16 bases between. The CDR3 bases are TGTGCCAGCAGCTTAGCGCCCCCCGGGATTGGATACGAGCAGTACTTC. Translation gives CASSLAPPGIGYEQYF.

This sequence joins TRBV27 and TRBJ2-5; TRBD2 might be the D (6 bases). The CDR3 runs 12 residues. CDR1 and CDR2 from the germline V gene are MNHEY and SMNVEV (reference sequence). V lost 6 bases and J lost 4, with 9 bases in between. As DNA, the CDR3 is TGTGCCAGCAGGGGGAGGCCAGAGACCCAGTACTTC. It codes for CASRGRPETQYF.

The CDR3 sequence: CASSGGDRTLYGYTF. The DNA for the CDR3 is TGTGCCAGCAGCGGGGGGGACAGGACCCTCTATGGCTACACCTTC. V is TRBV5-4 and J is TRBJ1-2; the match to TRBD1 covers 8 bases. Unmatched junction bases numbered 9, after V lost 4 bases and J lost 4 bases. Germline CDR1 is SGHNT and CDR2 is YYREEE (reference sequence). The CDR3 consists of 15 residues.

The chain employs TRBV28 and TRBJ1-1; unclear D gene. V was shortened by 4 bases and J by 2 bases, with 23 bases between the two germline ends. Germline V gene sequence: CDR1 MDHEN, CDR2 SYDVKM. The CDR3 consists of 18 residues. The CDR3 DNA reads as TGTGCCAGCAGTTCCCTGGCGCGAGGCATTCCTGAAAACACTGAAGCTTTCTTT. Protein product: CASSSLARGIPENTEAFF.

Concerning this clone: One end of the junction fails to match germline, which may point to a read error. This sample also contains other DNA sequences that code for the same CDR3. The chain carries TRBV6-1 and TRBJ1-2, with TRBD1 matching 7 bases. The CDR3 runs 14 residues. The germline V gene encodes CDR1 MNHNS and CDR2 SASEGT. The chain's CDR3 is CASSEGGADYGYTF. The CDR3 region has the DNA TGTGCCAGCAGCGAAGGGGGCGCGGACTATGGCTACACCTTC.

The V and J genes are TRBV30 and TRBJ1-2, with D unclear. CDR1 GTSNPN and CDR2 SVGIG come from the germline V gene (reference sequence). The CDR3 covers 12 residues. The ends were cut back, 0 bases at V and 7 bases at J, with 9 bases in the middle. Written as DNA, the CDR3 is TGTGCCTGGAGTGTAGCAGGTAGTGGCTACACCTTC. Translating gives CAWSVAGSGYTF.

For this clone: Other DNA sequences in the same sample also yield this CDR3. V usage is TRBV4-1 and J usage is TRBJ1-2, with 8 bases fitting TRBD1. The CDR3 covers 14 residues. V was clipped by 1 base and J by 4 bases; unmatched bases: 2. CDR1 is MGHRA and CDR2 is YSYEKL in the germline V gene. The CDR3 sequence: CASSQGTGLYGYTF. DNA of the CDR3: TGCGCCAGCAGCCAAGGGACAGGGCTCTATGGCTACACCTTC.

The rearrangement joins TRBV10-3 to TRBJ1-5; 7 nucleotides line up with TRBD1. Germline CDR1 is ENHRY and CDR2 is SYGVKD. Germline trimming cut 6 bases from V and 4 bases from J; bases unmatched to any gene: 3. The CDR3 extends over 13 amino acids. The CDR3 region is CAIRTGQNQPQHF. Written as DNA, the CDR3 is TGTGCCATCAGGACAGGGCAAAATCAGCCCCAGCATTTT.

The rearrangement uses TRBV3-1 (or the pseudogene TRBV3-2) and TRBJ1-1, with D unresolved. The CDR3 runs to 12 residues. Per the germline V gene, CDR1 is LGHDT and CDR2 is YNNKEL (reference sequence). V gave up 1 base and J gave up 9 bases, with 9 bases separating them. The CDR3 DNA sequence: TGTGCCAGCAGCCAAGTAGCCGGTAAAGCTTTCTTT. Translation: CASSQVAGKAFF.

This clone showed up just a few times. The chain carries TRBV19 and TRBJ1-5, with D unresolved. Per germline, CDR1 LNHDA and CDR2 SQIVND (reference sequence). V shed 10 bases and J shed 4 bases, with 20 bases lying between them. The CDR3 length is 15 residues. CDR3 DNA sequence: TGTGCCACTCAACGAGGGAGACAACAGAATCAGCCCCAGCATTTT. Amino acids: CATQRGRQQNQPQHF.

This clone came up a few times. This chain links TRBV2 with TRBJ1-2; 8 nucleotides agree with TRBD1. With 5 bases clipped from V and 4 bases from J, the junction kept 6 bases outside the gene matches. This CDR3 region has 14 residues. Germline V gene lookup returns CDR1 SNHLY and CDR2 FYNNEI. Here the CDR3 reads CASSQDRVGYGYTF. CDR3 DNA: TGTGCCAGCAGTCAGGACAGGGTGGGCTATGGCTACACCTTC.